This TCR beta chain appears in the sequencing data of a study of T cells in tumors after PD-1 blockade. Study overall: Either cemiplimab 350 mg every 2 weeks or pembrolizumab 200 mg every 3 weeks was given. A subset received ongoing vismodegib 150 mg daily alongside anti-PD-1 therapy.

Tumor or blood genomic DNA was sequenced, with inputs of about 616 ng to 6,500 ng. Germline V gene lookup returns CDR1 SGHTA and CDR2 FQGNSA. V gave up 5 bases and J gave up 1 base, with 12 bases separating them. The CDR3 length is 15 residues. The data were produced by immunoSEQ multiplex PCR, yet TCRdb's version contains in-frame clones alone and is incomplete. The top ten clones hold approximately 25% of a sample with 20,000 or so clones, roughly 80% of them seen once. On this clone: The antigen is unknown.

General observations from the study: Blood contained roughly two fifths of the tumor's TCR clonotypes.

This receptor was taken from a human donor with advanced basal cell or squamous cell carcinoma (not recorded which). The gene calls are TRBV7-2 and TRBJ2-4; D gene uncertain. The sample in question was PBMCs, obtained after anti-PD-1 therapy. The chain's CDR3 is CASSPKLRAKNIQYF. DNA of the CDR3: TGTGCCAGCAGCCCTAAACTGCGCGCCAAAAACATTCAGTACTTC.